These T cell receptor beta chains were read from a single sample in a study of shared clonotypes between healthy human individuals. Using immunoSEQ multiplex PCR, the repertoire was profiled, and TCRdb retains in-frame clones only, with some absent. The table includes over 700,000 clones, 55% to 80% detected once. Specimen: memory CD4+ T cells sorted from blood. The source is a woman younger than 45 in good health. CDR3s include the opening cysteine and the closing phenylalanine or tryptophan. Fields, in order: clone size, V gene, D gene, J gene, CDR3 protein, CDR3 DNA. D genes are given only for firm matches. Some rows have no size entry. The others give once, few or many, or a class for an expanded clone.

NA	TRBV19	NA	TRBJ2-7	CAAGQSYEQYF	TGTGCGGCCGGACAGTCCTACGAGCAGTACTTC
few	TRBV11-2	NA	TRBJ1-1	CASSLNGKKAFF	TGTGCCAGCAGCTTGAACGGTAAGAAGGCTTTCTTT
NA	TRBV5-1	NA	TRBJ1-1	CASSLIGRQEYTEAFF	TGCGCCAGCAGCTTGATAGGGAGACAGGAATACACTGAAGCTTTCTTT
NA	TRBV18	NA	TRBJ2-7	CASSPEGEQYF	TGTGCCAGCTCACCAGAGGGGGAGCAGTACTTC
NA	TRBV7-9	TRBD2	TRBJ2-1	CASSLHLAGGYEQFF	TGTGCCAGCAGCTTACACCTAGCGGGAGGGTATGAGCAGTTCTTC
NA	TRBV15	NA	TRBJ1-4	CATSREQGSEKLFF	TGTGCCACCAGCAGGGAGCAGGGGTCAGAAAAACTGTTTTTT
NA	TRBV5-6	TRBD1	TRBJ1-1	CASSLGQGVTEAFF	TGTGCCAGCAGCTTGGGTCAGGGGGTCACTGAAGCTTTCTTT
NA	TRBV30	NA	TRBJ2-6	CAWSVPGLPPSGANVLTF	TGTGCCTGGAGTGTACCGGGGCTTCCCCCATCTGGGGCCAACGTCCTGACTTTC
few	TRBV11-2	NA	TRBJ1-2	CASSHPGRTQDRYTF	TGTGCCAGCAGCCACCCGGGGCGGACGCAAGACCGCTACACCTTC
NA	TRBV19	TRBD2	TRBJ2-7	CASSITSGSGEQYF	TGTGCCAGTAGTATAACTAGCGGGAGCGGCGAGCAGTACTTC
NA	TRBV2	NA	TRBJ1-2	CASRGQLANYGYTF	TGTGCCAGCAGAGGACAGTTAGCTAACTATGGCTACACCTTC
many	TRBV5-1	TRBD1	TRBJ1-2	CASSAGTGVNYGYTF	TGCGCCAGCAGCGCCGGGACAGGAGTTAACTATGGCTACACCTTC
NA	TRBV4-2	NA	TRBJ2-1	CASSQEFMGTNYNEQFF	TGTGCCAGCAGCCAAGAGTTTATGGGGACCAACTACAATGAGCAGTTCTTC
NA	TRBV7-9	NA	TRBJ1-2	CASSFGGLYGYTF	TGTGCCAGCAGCTTCGGGGGACTCTATGGCTACACCTTC